This entry lists 30 T cell receptor beta chains sequenced from one sample in a study of blood T cell repertoires in COVID-19. The method was immunoSEQ multiplex PCR; TCRdb's version includes in-frame clones alone and lacks a portion of them. The sample holds roughly 120,000 clones, approximately 86% seen once. Sequenced sample: peripheral blood. The receptors were sampled from a man in his forties with acute or convalescent COVID-19.

The gene calls are TRBV19 and TRBJ2-1; 7 bases are a match to TRBD2. J was trimmed by 7 bases and V by 3 bases; bases with no gene match: 6. This CDR3 has 14 residues. Germline loops: CDR1 LNHDA, CDR2 SQIVND (reference sequence). For the CDR3, the DNA is TGTGCCAGTAGTATGGGAGGGTGGATTAATGAGCAGTTCTTC. Translation: CASSMGGWINEQFF.

The chain couples TRBV25-1 to TRBJ2-7; 11 bases agree with TRBD2. Germline trimming cut 6 bases from V and 0 bases from J; bases unmatched to any gene: 4. The germline CDR1 and CDR2 sequences are MGHDK and SYGVNS. The CDR3 has 15 residues. The CDR3 DNA follows: TGTGCCAGCAGCGTAGCGGGAGGGCGCTCCTACGAGCAGTACTTC. Translation gives CASSVAGGRSYEQYF.

CDR3 DNA sequence: TGTGCCAGCAGTTACGCTCAGGGAGAGACCCAGTACTTC. Its protein product is CASSYAQGETQYF. The V and J genes are TRBV6-5 and TRBJ2-5; D perhaps matches TRBD1 (5 bases). V lost 2 bases and J 4 bases, leaving 8 bases between the germline ends. The CDR3 is 13 residues long. Germline V gene lookup returns CDR1 MNHEY and CDR2 SVGAGI.

This chain joins TRBV5-1 and TRBJ2-7, with D possibly matching TRBD2 (6 bases). This CDR3 region has 13 residues. The ends were cut back, 0 bases at V and 4 bases at J, with 8 bases in the middle. CDR1 is SGHRS, CDR2 YFSETQ, per germline. CDR3 amino acids: CASSLASEYEQYF. CDR3 DNA: TGCGCCAGCAGCTTGGCTAGCGAGTACGAGCAGTACTTC.

The chain uses TRBV7-2 and TRBJ1-3, with D tentatively TRBD1 (6 bases). Looked up from germline, CDR1 is SGHTA and CDR2 is FQGNSA. The germline V and J ends were trimmed by 1 base and 3 bases, with 10 bases remaining between them. The CDR3 is 15 residues long. Written as DNA, the CDR3 is TGTGCCAGCAGCTTAGGTGGGGGCAGTGGAAACACCATATATTTT. It yields the protein CASSLGGGSGNTIYF.

The V call is TRBV19, the J call TRBJ2-4; weak D call: TRBD1 (6 bases). In germline, CDR1 is LNHDA, CDR2 SQIVND (reference sequence). V shed 10 bases and J shed 0 bases, with 19 bases lying between them. The CDR3 has 16 residues. This CDR3 reads CATTPGHSLAKNIQYF. In nucleotides, the CDR3 is TGTGCCACTACTCCGGGACATTCGCTAGCCAAAAACATTCAGTACTTC.

This clone was counted once. The CDR3 nucleotides are TGTGCCAGCAGTTCCGGGACTAGACAGACCGGGGAGCTGTTTTTT. This translates into CASSSGTRQTGELFF. The chain has TRBV5-4 and TRBJ2-2, with 8 bases that match TRBD2. The length of the CDR3 is 15 residues. Unmatched junction bases numbered 8, after V lost 5 bases and J lost 5 bases. Per germline, CDR1 SGHNT and CDR2 YYREEE (reference sequence).

This clone was observed a single time. CDR3 DNA: TGTGCCAGCAGTGAAGTTCGGGTTGGGACTGAAGCTTTCTTT. Amino acid sequence: CASSEVRVGTEAFF. The rearrangement uses TRBV2 and TRBJ1-1; no definite D call. The CDR3 has 14 residues. CDR1 is SNHLY and CDR2 is FYNNEI in the germline V gene. V lost 1 base, J lost 5 bases, and 11 bases lay in between.

This clone was detected a few times. This sequence joins TRBV18 and TRBJ1-1; D unresolved. This CDR3 region has 14 residues. Germline CDR1 KGHSH, CDR2 LQKENI. Trimming shortened V by 5 bases and J by 0 bases, and 10 bases separated the two germline ends. The CDR3 reads CASSLRTVNTEAFF. Written as DNA, the CDR3 is TGTGCCAGCTCATTACGGACTGTGAACACTGAAGCTTTCTTT.

V and J are TRBV6-5 and TRBJ2-2; possibly TRBD2 for D (5 bases). V was trimmed by 11 bases and J by 5 bases, leaving 18 bases between them. CDR3 length: 14 amino acids. CDR1 is MNHEY and CDR2 is SVGAGI in the germline V gene. The CDR3 spells CAGRPGPDTGELFF. The CDR3 DNA is TGTGCCGGGAGACCCGGACCTGATACCGGGGAGCTGTTTTTT.

This chain uses TRBV6-5 with TRBJ1-2; no definite D call. The germline V gene encodes CDR1 MNHEY and CDR2 SVGAGI. The CDR3 is 13 residues long. The ends were cut back, 0 bases at V and 7 bases at J, with 9 bases in the middle. CDR3 DNA: TGTGCCAGCAGTTACTCGATCGGTTCTGGCTACACCTTC. Its translation: CASSYSIGSGYTF.

V and J are TRBV18 and TRBJ1-4, with 10 positions matching TRBD1. Germline CDR1 is KGHSH and CDR2 is LQKENI. This CDR3 spans 15 amino acids. The V and J ends lost 4 bases and 7 bases, in that order; junction bases with no gene match: 6. The CDR3 region is CASSQDRGRVEKLFF. CDR3 in DNA: TGTGCCAGCTCACAAGACAGGGGGCGAGTTGAAAAACTGTTTTTT.

This rearrangement joins TRBV10-2 to TRBJ1-6, with D hard to call. Trimming took 6 bases from V and 2 from J, leaving 14 bases between them. CDR1 WSHSY and CDR2 SAAADI come from the germline V gene. The CDR3 has 16 residues. The CDR3 DNA reads TGCGCCAGCAGACTCCAGGAGGGCACCTATAATTCACCCCTCCACTTT. This translates into CASRLQEGTYNSPLHF.

In nucleotides, the CDR3 is TGCAGCGTCCGGCAGGGGGACAATGAAAAACTGTTTTTT. Translating gives CSVRQGDNEKLFF. This chain links TRBV29-1 with TRBJ1-4; 7 bases fit TRBD1. CDR3 length: 13 residues. CDR1 is SQVTM, CDR2 ANQGSEA, per germline. The ends lost 6 bases at V and 5 bases at J; junction bases unmatched: 6.

The J gene is TRBJ2-5, the V gene TRBV15, with 7 bases fitting TRBD2. The CDR3 has 14 residues. From germline, CDR1 is LNHNV and CDR2 YYDKDF (reference sequence). The trim removed 3 bases at V and 4 bases at J, leaving 5 bases unmatched. CDR3 amino acids: CATSRGGGGETQYF. CDR3 DNA: TGTGCCACCAGCAGGGGTGGGGGGGGAGAGACCCAGTACTTC.

This clone occurred a few times. V and J are TRBV7-9 and TRBJ2-1, with a weak D call TRBD2 (6 bases). The CDR3 has 17 residues. The germline V and J ends were trimmed by 4 bases and 3 bases, with 19 bases remaining between them. CDR1 and CDR2 from the germline V gene are SEHNR and FQNEAQ (reference sequence). The CDR3 bases are TGTGCCAGCAGCTACCCCTTGAGGGTAGCGGTCTACAATGAGCAGTTCTTC. It specifies CASSYPLRVAVYNEQFF.

The rearrangement uses TRBV5-6 and TRBJ1-4; 11 nucleotides line up with TRBD1. V lost 3 bases, J lost 6 bases, and 7 bases stayed unmatched. This CDR3 comprises 16 residues. Looked up from germline, CDR1 is SGHDT and CDR2 is YYEEEE. The CDR3 reads CASSSPGQGEDEKLFF. As DNA, the CDR3 is TGTGCCAGCAGCTCTCCGGGACAGGGGGAGGATGAAAAACTGTTTTTT. Drawing the rest from reference TRBV5-6 and TRBJ1-4, the complete variable domain is DAGVTQSPTHLIKTRGQQVTLRCSPKSGHDTVSWYQQALGQGPQFIFQYYEEEERQRGNFPDRFSGHQFPNYSSELNVNALLLGDSALYLCASSSPGQGEDEKLFFGSGTQLSVL.

The chain couples TRBV19 to TRBJ2-7, with TRBD2 matching 10 bases. CDR1 and CDR2 (germline): LNHDA, SQIVND (reference sequence). Losses at the gene ends were 5 bases for V and 0 bases for J; bases not matched to a gene: 4. CDR3 length equals 15 residues. The CDR3 nucleotides are TGTGCCAGTAGTCTCTTAGCGGGAGGCTCCTACGAGCAGTACTTC. Its protein product is CASSLLAGGSYEQYF.

The chain uses TRBV4-2 and TRBJ1-6; the D gene is possibly TRBD1 (6 bases). V shed 4 bases and J shed 5 bases, with 21 bases lying between them. This CDR3 contains 18 residues. The germline CDR1 and CDR2 sequences are LGHNA and YNFKEQ. The CDR3 bases are TGTGCCAGCAGCCTTCCGCCATGGACAGCGAACAATAATTCACCCCTCCACTTT. Its protein product is CASSLPPWTANNNSPLHF.

This chain connects TRBV6-2 or TRBV6-3 to TRBJ2-1; possibly TRBD2 for D (6 bases). Trimming removed 0 bases from V and 0 bases from J, with 15 bases in between. CDR1 is MNHEY and CDR2 is SVGEGT in the germline V gene. The CDR3 covers 18 residues. CDR3 nucleotide sequence: TGTGCCAGCAGTTACTCCGCCACGACGGGACTCTCCTACAATGAGCAGTTCTTC. The encoded protein is CASSYSATTGLSYNEQFF.

This chain links TRBV25-1 with TRBJ1-1; perhaps TRBD1 as D (5 bases). The ends were cut back, 1 base at V and 6 bases at J, with 15 bases in the middle. CDR1 is MGHDK and CDR2 is SYGVNS in the germline V gene. This CDR3 region has 15 residues. DNA for the CDR3: TGTGCCAGCAGTGAATTGGCTAGGACAAGCTCTGAAGCTTTCTTT. Translating gives CASSELARTSSEAFF.

V gene TRBV6-5 combines with J gene TRBJ2-7, with D perhaps matching TRBD2 (5 bases). Germline V gives CDR1 MNHEY, CDR2 SVGAGI. This CDR3 contains 13 residues. Trimming took 7 bases from V and 4 from J, leaving 14 bases between them. The CDR3 DNA is TGTGCCAGCAACGGTGGGAGAATGTACGAGCAGTACTTC. The encoded protein is CASNGGRMYEQYF.

This chain links TRBV9 with TRBJ1-5; no clear D. Trimming left V 0 bases short and J 7 bases short, with 14 bases between. Germline assignment: CDR1 SGDLS and CDR2 YYNGEE. The CDR3 has 15 residues. DNA of the CDR3: TGTGCCAGCAGCGTAGACCCCGAATCCAGACAGCCCCAGCATTTT. Encoded protein: CASSVDPESRQPQHF.

This chain connects TRBV6-5 to TRBJ2-7; 8 bases align to TRBD2. The CDR3 is made up of 14 amino acids. CDR1 is MNHEY and CDR2 is SVGAGI in the germline V gene. With 8 bases clipped from V and 4 bases from J, the junction kept 10 bases outside the gene matches. The CDR3 region is CASGASGSRYEQYF. CDR3 nucleotides: TGTGCCAGCGGGGCGAGCGGGAGTAGATACGAGCAGTACTTC.

This clone appeared a few times. This chain links TRBV5-1 with TRBJ1-2; D possibly corresponds to TRBD1 (5 bases). CDR1 is SGHRS, CDR2 YFSETQ, per germline. V dropped 5 bases and J dropped 3 bases, with 11 bases sitting between them. The CDR3 totals 13 residues. This CDR3 reads CASSGAADYGYTF. CDR3 in DNA: TGCGCCAGCAGTGGGGCGGCGGACTATGGCTACACCTTC.

This clone appeared a single time. V usage is TRBV3-1 (or the pseudogene TRBV3-2) and J usage is TRBJ1-5, with D possibly matching TRBD1 (5 bases). CDR1 LGHDT and CDR2 YNNKEL come from the germline V gene (reference sequence). This CDR3 has 16 amino acids. The V end was cut by 1 base, the J end by 6 bases, with 16 bases between. CDR3 DNA: TGTGCCAGCAGCCAAGCGGCGGCGGGACGGAGTCAGCCCCAGCATTTT. Translated: CASSQAAAGRSQPQHF.

The V gene is TRBV5-5, the J gene TRBJ1-4, with a possible D match to TRBD1 (6 bases). Germline CDR1 and CDR2: SGHKS and YYEKEE (reference sequence). This CDR3 region has 14 residues. Trimming cost V 5 bases and J 2 bases, with 10 bases left between them. CDR3 DNA: TGTGCCAGCAGACCCCAGGGGACTAATGAAAAACTGTTTTTT. It codes for CASRPQGTNEKLFF.

The V and J genes are TRBV7-8 and TRBJ2-5; no clear D gene. V was trimmed by 5 bases and J by 1 base, leaving 8 bases between them. The CDR3 loop spans 13 amino acids. Germline V gene lookup returns CDR1 SGHVS and CDR2 FQNEAQ. The CDR3 here is CASSTTPQETQYF. The CDR3 region has the DNA TGTGCCAGCAGCACAACACCCCAAGAGACCCAGTACTTC.

This chain uses TRBV30 with TRBJ1-3; the D is unclear. The germline V and J ends were trimmed by 4 bases and 3 bases, with 10 bases remaining between them. CDR3 length: 13 amino acids. CDR1 is GTSNPN and CDR2 is SVGIG in the germline V gene (reference sequence). CDR3 nucleotide sequence: TGTGCCTGGACAGAACTACATGGAAACACCATATATTTT. This translates into CAWTELHGNTIYF.

The chain has TRBV18 and TRBJ1-1; D perhaps matches TRBD1 (5 bases). V dropped 2 bases and J dropped 6 bases, with 7 bases sitting between them. Germline V lookup: CDR1 KGHSH, CDR2 LQKENI. This CDR3 has 12 residues. CDR3 loop: CASSPRGPEAFF. DNA for the CDR3: TGTGCCAGCTCACCAAGGGGCCCTGAAGCTTTCTTT. The complete variable domain, with remaining parts taken from reference TRBV18 and TRBJ1-1, reads NAGVMQNPRHLVRRRGQEARLRCSPMKGHSHVYWYRQLPEEGLKFMVYLQKENIIDESGMPKERFSAEFPKEGPSILRIQQVVRGDSAAYFCASSPRGPEAFFGQGTRLTVV.